This record concerns one TCR beta chain sequence. Its specific antigen is unknown. Within one base of it there is no much larger clone, and no base qualities were kept. The immunoSEQ Assay, a bias-controlled multiplex PCR, was used to amplify TCRbeta CDR3 regions from genomic DNA. In the authors' own workflow: Within the assay, amplification of reference gene primers was used to estimate how many nucleated cells each sample contained. To quantify the absolute abundance of each unique TCRbeta CDR3 rearrangement, sequence reads were collapsed and filtered. For each sample, productive Simpson clonality was calculated by taking the square root of Simpson's diversity index across productive rearrangements. The clones in this table, taken by TCRdb from immuneACCESS, are in-frame only. Not every clone is retained; where verified, under half of the shortfall comes from an unresolved V gene, and the cause of the rest is unknown. V, J and clone size were drawn from that table, and D and trimming were deduced from the DNA. The sample table shows fewer than 65,000 clones, and around 84% are seen once. Approximately 12% of the sample is in the top ten clones.

Reading from cysteine to phenylalanine, the CDR3 counts 16 amino acids. The read is trimmed to its CDR3 DNA, 48 bases read in frame from base 1. Between the V and J ends, shortened by 4 bases and 6 bases respectively, the junction contains 22 bases. The germline V gene yields SGHNT for CDR1 and YENEEA for CDR2. The sample comes from a study of blood T cell repertoires in COVID-19 (dated by TCRdb to about 2020). Some background on the complete study: The collaborator samples originated in the United States, Italy and Spain and spanned the acute and convalescent phases of COVID-19. The prospective study material was composed of cDNA or gDNA derived from T cells, B-cell-depleted T cells, or PBMCs. The dataset comprised deeply sampled blood TCRbeta repertoires from subjects exposed to, actively infected with, or recovered from COVID-19. A freely available public database, intended as a resource for researchers studying the immune response to SARS-CoV-2, is where the repertoires were released. Samples were obtained from the ongoing ImmuneRACE study (first 160 participants) and from 1,254 subjects provided by 6 global collaborators. A de-identified subject ID, COVID-19 status, age in years and sex were almost always included in the sample metadata. Where available, HLA class I and class II types were obtained from metadata supplied by the sample provider rather than from assay-based typing.

Whole blood was collected in K2EDTA tubes by collaborating institutions according to the institutions' own protocols. For TCRbeta analysis, collaborator samples were shipped as frozen whole blood, as isolated PBMCs, or as DNA extracted from either sample type. Overall study outcomes, separate from this receptor: The quantity of clinical and demographic metadata differed by source and by participant and was supplied without curation.

This chain joins TRBV11-3 to TRBJ2-7; perhaps TRBD2 is the D gene, with 6 bases matching. Input material: peripheral blood. The origin of this receptor is a human donor in a cohort sampled during active COVID-19. The nucleotides are TGTGCCAGCAGCTCCTTACACGGGCGGGAAGCAGTCGAGCAGTACTTC. It is translated as CASSSLHGREAVEQYF.